The 18 T cell receptor beta chains below all came from one sample that was sequenced in a study of beta chain features in type 1 diabetes. No antigen is known for these receptors. Study-level findings and limits: All four CD4+ subsets from Type 1 diabetes patients carried moderately but significantly shorter TCRB CDR3s.

Sequencing targeted expressed TCRB transcripts, as all isolated RNA had been reverse transcribed. Produced via immunoSEQ multiplex PCR; TCRdb's table is partial and in-frame only. The sample has about 700,000 clones; 10% to 15% are singletons. The sequenced material came from naive CD4+ T cells from blood. Receptors originate from a young man with type 1 diabetes.

V usage is TRBV30 and J usage is TRBJ1-1; D is uncertain. Trimming cost V 7 bases and J 6 bases, with 18 bases left between them. This CDR3 spans 13 amino acids. The germline gives CDR1 GTSNPN, CDR2 SVGIG (reference sequence). The CDR3 nucleotides read TGTGCCTCCTCTCCGACGAGGCAGGCTGAAGCTTTCTTT. This gives the protein CASSPTRQAEAFF.

This sequence joins TRBV28 and TRBJ2-3; 8 bases map to TRBD2. Per germline, CDR1 MDHEN and CDR2 SYDVKM. V gave up 8 bases and J gave up 5 bases; unmatched junction bases: 15. This CDR3 is 16 amino acids long. This chain's CDR3 is CASLARGAPRVDTQYF. CDR3 coding DNA: TGTGCCAGCCTGGCGCGGGGGGCTCCCAGGGTAGATACGCAGTATTTT.

This clone appeared a few times. The J gene is TRBJ2-5, the V gene TRBV6-6; TRBD1 matches at 7 bases. Unmatched junction bases numbered 7, after V lost 6 bases and J lost 0 bases. Germline V CDR1 and CDR2: MNHNY, SVGAGI (reference sequence). CDR3 length equals 15 residues. This CDR3 is CASSQGTANQETQYF. The CDR3 DNA reads as TGTGCCAGCAGCCAAGGGACAGCAAACCAAGAGACCCAGTACTTC.

This clone was detected a few times. This rearrangement joins TRBV7-2 to TRBJ2-1, with 8 bases identical to TRBD2. With V trimmed by 3 bases and J by 3 bases, 4 bases remained unmatched. The CDR3 extends over 15 amino acids. Looked up from germline, CDR1 is SGHTA and CDR2 is FQGNSA. CDR3 bases: TGTGCCAGCAGCTTTGAGCGGGGGAGCTACAATGAGCAGTTCTTC. Protein product: CASSFERGSYNEQFF.

J is TRBJ2-5 and V is TRBV11-1; TRBD1 might be the D (5 bases). Trimming removed 1 base from V and 3 bases from J, with 12 bases in between. In germline, CDR1 is SGHAT, CDR2 FQDESV (reference sequence). The CDR3 is made up of 15 amino acids. CDR3 loop: CASSLGGRSEETQYF. Written as DNA, the CDR3 is TGTGCCAGCAGCTTAGGGGGCCGATCGGAAGAGACCCAGTACTTC.

J is TRBJ2-7 and V is TRBV4-1; D unclear. The CDR3 has 14 residues. Germline CDR1 is MGHRA and CDR2 is YSYEKL. The V and J ends lost 2 bases and 7 bases respectively, with 15 bases between them. CDR3 DNA sequence: TGCGCCAGCAGCCAACAACGACACGGAACAGAGCAGTACTTC. Its translation is CASSQQRHGTEQYF.

This sequence joins TRBV7-2 and TRBJ1-1; TRBD1 agrees at 7 bases. Germline CDR1 SGHTA, CDR2 FQGNSA. The CDR3 has 18 amino acids. The V and J ends lost 4 bases and 1 base, in that order; junction bases with no gene match: 15. As DNA, the CDR3 is TGTGCCAGCAGCTCTCTTAGTCCCGGGACAGTCCCGAACACTGAAGCTTTCTTT. It is translated as CASSSLSPGTVPNTEAFF.

This clone was counted a few times. The chain is built from TRBV10-3 and TRBJ2-3; the D is unclear. The V gene lost 4 bases and the J gene lost 2 bases, with 7 bases spanning the gap. Germline CDR1 is ENHRY and CDR2 is SYGVKD. The CDR3 has 13 residues. The CDR3 loop reads CAISAPDTDTQYF. As DNA, the CDR3 is TGTGCCATCAGTGCCCCTGACACAGATACGCAGTATTTT.

V gene TRBV10-1 combines with J gene TRBJ2-7; 7 bases map to TRBD1. From germline, CDR1 is WNHNN and CDR2 SYGVQD (reference sequence). The V gene end was trimmed by 6 bases and the J gene end by 2 bases; junction bases not matched to a gene: 4. The length of the CDR3 is 13 residues. The CDR3 coding sequence is TGCGCCAGCAGCGGGACAGTACCCTACGAGCAGTACTTC. Residues: CASSGTVPYEQYF.

This clone has just a few counts. V gene TRBV25-1 combines with J gene TRBJ1-5; D is uncertain. V shed 5 bases and J shed 0 bases, with 5 bases lying between them. Germline V lookup: CDR1 MGHDK, CDR2 SYGVNS. CDR3 length equals 13 residues. For the CDR3, the DNA is TGTGCCAGCAGTTCCTATAGCAATCAGCCCCAGCATTTT. Amino acids: CASSSYSNQPQHF.

The sample holds a few counts of this clone. This chain connects TRBV12-5 to TRBJ2-5; TRBD1 matches at 8 bases. This CDR3 is built from 15 residues. Germline loops: CDR1 LGHNT, CDR2 FRNRAP. The V segment lost 4 bases and the J segment 5 bases; nucleotides outside the gene matches: 9. CDR3 in amino acids: CASGSDRGVRETQYF. In DNA, the CDR3 is TGTGCTAGTGGTTCTGACAGGGGAGTGAGGGAGACCCAGTACTTC.

The gene calls are TRBV27 and TRBJ1-1; 7 bases map to TRBD1. The CDR3 is 15 residues long. V lost 6 bases and J lost 1; bases outside the gene matches: 8. From germline, CDR1 is MNHEY and CDR2 SMNVEV (reference sequence). The CDR3 nucleotides read TGTGCCAGCAGCCCGGACAGGTTAACGAACACTGAAGCTTTCTTT. Protein: CASSPDRLTNTEAFF.

This clone was counted only a few times. The genes are TRBV27 and TRBJ1-5, with 7 positions matching TRBD1. Germline assignment: CDR1 MNHEY and CDR2 SMNVEV (reference sequence). The CDR3 spans 14 residues. V was clipped by 5 bases and J by 4 bases; unmatched bases: 5. The CDR3 DNA follows: TGTGCCAGCAGTACAGGGACAGAGAATCAGCCCCAGCATTTT. This codes for CASSTGTENQPQHF.

The rearrangement links TRBV6-1 to TRBJ2-2; no reliable D call. The CDR3 is 15 residues long. Germline V gives CDR1 MNHNS, CDR2 SASEGT. V was pared by 5 bases and J by 5 bases, with 15 bases between. In nucleotides, the CDR3 is TGTGCCAGCAGTCTCCGGGTGGTTGCAACCGGGGAGCTGTTTTTT. It encodes CASSLRVVATGELFF.

This clone was seen a few times. The rearrangement links TRBV5-5 to TRBJ1-2; D unresolved. The CDR3 covers 16 residues. Per the germline V gene, CDR1 is SGHKS and CDR2 is YYEKEE (reference sequence). With 4 bases removed from V and 2 bases from J, the gap between germline ends came to 18 bases. The chain's CDR3 is CASSAITVPQNYGYTF. CDR3 DNA sequence: TGTGCCAGCAGCGCGATTACAGTGCCCCAGAACTATGGCTACACCTTC.

This clone was seen more than once but under ten times. The V call is TRBV7-9, the J call TRBJ2-1; 7 bases agree with TRBD1. The V and J ends lost 5 bases and 7 bases, in that order; junction bases with no gene match: 8. Germline values: CDR1 SEHNR, CDR2 FQNEAQ (reference sequence). The length of the CDR3 is 14 residues. The CDR3 loop is CASSTDRVSNEQFF. Here the CDR3 DNA reads TGTGCCAGCAGCACAGACAGGGTTAGTAATGAGCAGTTCTTC.

The chain recombines TRBV5-8 with TRBJ1-5; D is unresolved. V gave up 2 bases and J gave up 9 bases, with 9 bases separating them. The CDR3 is 12 residues long. Germline V gene sequence: CDR1 SGHTS, CDR2 YDEGEE. The CDR3 DNA is TGTGCCAGCAGCTTCAACCTTGTGCCCCAGCATTTT. It encodes CASSFNLVPQHF.

This clone was found a few times. This sample also contains other DNA sequences that code for the same CDR3. The chain combines TRBV18 with TRBJ1-1; D unresolved. The CDR3 length is 13 residues. V was clipped by 3 bases and J by 1 base, with 6 bases between them. Looked up from germline, CDR1 is KGHSH and CDR2 is LQKENI. In DNA form, the CDR3 reads TGTGCCAGCTCACCCCGGGGGAACACTGAAGCTTTCTTT. Translation: CASSPRGNTEAFF.